A single sample is the source of the 25 T cell receptor beta chains below, sequenced in a study of shared clonotypes between healthy human individuals. Repertoires were generated with immunoSEQ multiplex PCR, while TCRdb's copy carries only in-frame clones and drops some. The data show 750,000 to 1,000,000 clones, with about 92% seen just once and 20% to 30% held by the top ten. Naive CD8 cells comprised CD45RO-negative, CCR7-positively selected cells, excluding terminally differentiated effector memory CD45RA+ cells. Sample: naive CD8+ T cells sorted from blood. These receptors were taken from a young man in good health.

The CDR3 sequence is CASSFLATDTQYF. CDR3 nucleotide sequence: TGTGCCAGCAGCTTCCTAGCTACAGATACGCAGTATTTT. The genes are TRBV5-4 and TRBJ2-3, with a possible D match to TRBD2 (5 bases). The V end was cut by 2 bases, the J end by 3 bases, with 7 bases between. CDR3 length equals 13 residues. Germline values: CDR1 SGHNT, CDR2 YYREEE (reference sequence).

This chain connects TRBV15 to TRBJ1-4; tentative D call: TRBD1 (5 bases). This CDR3 contains 16 residues. Germline V lookup: CDR1 LNHNV, CDR2 YYDKDF (reference sequence). With 5 bases removed from V and 6 bases from J, the gap between germline ends came to 19 bases. CDR3 sequence (DNA): TGTGCCACCAGCGCGGCGGGGGAGACGAGGTATGAAAAACTGTTTTTT. It specifies CATSAAGETRYEKLFF. Looking up the rest from reference TRBV15 and TRBJ1-4 gives the full variable domain: DAMVIQNPRYQVTQFGKPVTLSCSQTLNHNVMYWYQQKSSQAPKLLFHYYDKDFNNEADTPDNFQSRRPNTSFCFLDIRSPGLGDTAMYLCATSAAGETRYEKLFFGSGTQLSVL.

The CDR3 DNA follows: TGCGCCAGCAGCCACCCCGGGACTAGCGGGAGCAATGAGCAGTTCTTC. Its translation is CASSHPGTSGSNEQFF. The gene calls are TRBV4-1 and TRBJ2-1; 14 bases align to TRBD2. The CDR3 has 16 amino acids. Germline values: CDR1 MGHRA, CDR2 YSYEKL. With 3 bases clipped from V and 6 bases from J, the junction kept 4 bases outside the gene matches.

The chain couples TRBV4-1 to TRBJ2-7, with a possible D match to TRBD2 (6 bases). Germline V gives CDR1 MGHRA, CDR2 YSYEKL. The CDR3 covers 16 residues. Trimming removed 0 bases at V and 6 bases at J, with 18 bases between. Here the CDR3 reads CASSQDPGTQIGEQYF. CDR3 DNA: TGCGCCAGCAGCCAAGATCCCGGGACTCAGATCGGCGAGCAGTACTTC.

The chain joins TRBV4-1 to TRBJ2-7; 7 bases fit TRBD2. Germline loops: CDR1 MGHRA, CDR2 YSYEKL. The CDR3 runs to 15 residues. Trimming at V came to 0 bases and at J to 5 bases, leaving 7 bases not matched to a gene. The DNA for the CDR3 is TGCGCCAGCAGCCAAGAACCGACTAGCCTGGACGAGCAGTACTTC. Translating it yields CASSQEPTSLDEQYF.

The chain combines TRBV4-2 with TRBJ2-7; D not certain. V lost 1 base and J lost 0, with 13 bases in between. CDR1 and CDR2 (germline): LGHNA, YNFKEQ. The length of the CDR3 is 16 residues. The CDR3 is CASSQAPGSASYEQYF. In DNA, the CDR3 is TGTGCCAGCAGCCAAGCCCCCGGGTCAGCCTCCTACGAGCAGTACTTC.

Here the CDR3 reads CSVEPDGSYEQYF. CDR3 coding DNA: TGCAGCGTCGAGCCGGACGGGTCCTACGAGCAGTACTTC. This sequence joins TRBV29-1 and TRBJ2-7; D uncertain. CDR1 and CDR2 (germline): SQVTM, ANQGSEA. The CDR3 length is 13 residues. V gave up 6 bases and J gave up 1 base, with 13 bases separating them.

V is TRBV6-1 and J is TRBJ1-4, with 9 bases matching TRBD1. The length of the CDR3 is 15 residues. V lost 7 bases, J lost 7 bases, and 10 bases stayed unmatched. The germline gives CDR1 MNHNS, CDR2 SASEGT. CDR3 sequence (DNA): TGTGCCAGCACCCTTTTACAGGGGGCTTTTGAAAAACTGTTTTTT. It yields the protein CASTLLQGAFEKLFF.

The chain joins TRBV2 to TRBJ1-1, with D possibly being TRBD1 (5 bases). Trimming cost V 6 bases and J 10 bases, with 9 bases left between them. The CDR3 covers 10 residues. Per the germline V gene, CDR1 is SNHLY and CDR2 is FYNNEI. CDR3 sequence (DNA): TGTGCCAGCAGGTCCGGGACAGCTTTCTTT. Its protein is CASRSGTAFF. The variable domain in full, with the rest retrieved from reference TRBV2 and TRBJ1-1, is EPEVTQTPSHQVTQMGQEVILRCVPISNHLYFYWYRQILGQKVEFLVSFYNNEISEKSEIFDDQFSVERPDGSNFTLKIRSTKLEDSAMYFCASRSGTAFFGQGTRLTVV.

V usage is TRBV6-5 and J usage is TRBJ2-1, with 14 bases fitting TRBD2. V shed 10 bases, J shed 5 bases, and the junction held 7 bases outside the gene matches. The germline V gene encodes CDR1 MNHEY and CDR2 SVGAGI. The CDR3 extends over 15 amino acids. This CDR3 reads CATRLAGGNNNEQFF. The CDR3 DNA reads as TGTGCCACACGACTAGCGGGAGGGAACAACAATGAGCAGTTCTTC.

The rearrangement joins TRBV4-1 to TRBJ2-7, with unresolved D. CDR1 is MGHRA, CDR2 YSYEKL, per germline. The ends were cut back, 1 base at V and 1 base at J, with 11 bases in the middle. The CDR3 runs to 15 residues. The CDR3 nucleotides read TGCGCCAGCAGCCAAGGAGTCCACGGGTCCTACGAGCAGTACTTC. Translated: CASSQGVHGSYEQYF.

This clone is a singleton in its sample. The CDR3 DNA follows: TGTGCCAGCAGTTTATTGGGGACAGGGGGCCCCAACACCGGGGAGCTGTTTTTT. Encoded protein: CASSLLGTGGPNTGELFF. This sequence joins TRBV28 and TRBJ2-2; the match to TRBD1 covers 12 bases. Losses at the gene ends were 1 base for V and 2 bases for J; bases not matched to a gene: 5. The CDR3 runs to 18 residues. Germline CDR1 reads MDHEN; CDR2 reads SYDVKM.

The chain is built from TRBV13 and TRBJ2-1, with a tentative D call TRBD2 (7 bases). The V gene's germline CDR1 is PRHDT and CDR2 FYEKMQ (reference sequence). This CDR3 is 18 amino acids long. The V end was cut by 4 bases, the J end by 2 bases, with 21 bases between. This CDR3 is CASSSQSGGQDTYNEQFF. The CDR3 nucleotides are TGTGCCAGCAGCTCTCAATCGGGGGGCCAAGACACCTACAATGAGCAGTTCTTC. Full variable domain (remainder filled in from reference TRBV13 and TRBJ2-1): AAGVIQSPRHLIKEKRETATLKCYPIPRHDTVYWYQQGPGQDPQFLISFYEKMQSDKGSIPDRFSAQQFSDYHSELNMSSLELGDSALYFCASSSQSGGQDTYNEQFFGPGTRLTVL.

The J gene is TRBJ2-7, the V gene TRBV5-1; D possibly corresponds to TRBD2 (6 bases). CDR1 is SGHRS and CDR2 is YFSETQ in the germline V gene. The CDR3 extends over 15 amino acids. Trimming pared 1 base from V and 0 bases from J, leaving 11 bases between. The CDR3 DNA sequence: TGCGCCAGCAGCTTGAACCCGGGACTCTCCTACGAGCAGTACTTC. Its translation is CASSLNPGLSYEQYF.

V gene TRBV10-3 combines with J gene TRBJ2-3; D is perhaps TRBD1 or TRBD2 (5 bases each). Trimming cost V 8 bases and J 1 base, with 10 bases left between them. Germline V lookup: CDR1 ENHRY, CDR2 SYGVKD. The CDR3 sequence is 13 residues long. The CDR3 nucleotides are TGTGCCATCGGGGGTGGTGGCACAGATACGCAGTATTTT. Protein product: CAIGGGGTDTQYF.

The gene calls are TRBV27 and TRBJ2-5; perhaps TRBD1 as D (5 bases). The CDR3 consists of 14 residues. Germline lookup yields CDR1 MNHEY and CDR2 SMNVEV (reference sequence). V dropped 0 bases and J dropped 4 bases, with 9 bases sitting between them. CDR3: CASSLSRGVETQYF. CDR3 nucleotides: TGTGCCAGCAGTTTATCTAGGGGCGTAGAGACCCAGTACTTC.

The CDR3 loop is CASSSQTRGLTYEQYF. The CDR3 region has the DNA TGTGCCAGCAGTTCTCAAACGAGGGGCCTGACGTACGAGCAGTACTTC. The chain employs TRBV28 and TRBJ2-7; tentatively, D is TRBD1 or TRBD2 (5 bases each). This CDR3 spans 16 amino acids. Trimming cost V 4 bases and J 4 bases, with 20 bases left between them. Germline V gene data show CDR1 as MDHEN and CDR2 as SYDVKM.

The chain recombines TRBV15 with TRBJ2-1; 10 nucleotides align to TRBD2. The CDR3 sequence is 15 residues long. Trimming at V came to 0 bases and at J to 4 bases, leaving 0 bases not matched to a gene. Per germline, CDR1 LNHNV and CDR2 YYDKDF (reference sequence). This CDR3 is CATSRDSGGYNEQFF. CDR3 nucleotide sequence: TGTGCCACCAGCAGAGATAGCGGGGGGTACAATGAGCAGTTCTTC.

The chain links TRBV5-1 to TRBJ2-7; the match to TRBD2 covers 9 bases. The CDR3 is made up of 15 amino acids. The germline V gene has CDR1 SGHRS and CDR2 YFSETQ. V lost 1 base to trimming and J lost 5 bases; unmatched junction nucleotides: 7. In DNA form, the CDR3 reads TGCGCCAGCAGCTTGCGCGGGAGGGCCCCCGACGAGCAGTACTTC. This encodes CASSLRGRAPDEQYF.

The rearrangement links TRBV5-5 to TRBJ2-2, with D maybe TRBD1 (6 bases). This CDR3 contains 14 residues. V was clipped by 5 bases and J by 7 bases, with 15 bases between them. Germline loops: CDR1 SGHKS, CDR2 YYEKEE (reference sequence). Here the CDR3 reads CASSLIQGDGELFF. The CDR3 coding sequence is TGTGCCAGCAGTTTGATACAGGGTGACGGGGAGCTGTTTTTT.

J is TRBJ1-5 and V is TRBV25-1; TRBD1 is a possible D gene (6 bases). CDR1 MGHDK and CDR2 SYGVNS come from the germline V gene. V was clipped by 6 bases and J by 3 bases, with 9 bases between them. The CDR3 totals 13 residues. The CDR3, as DNA: TGTGCCAGCAGCACAGGGATCAATCAGCCCCAGCATTTT. Amino acid sequence: CASSTGINQPQHF.

This chain joins TRBV27 and TRBJ2-7; the D gene is possibly TRBD2 (5 bases). Germline loops: CDR1 MNHEY, CDR2 SMNVEV (reference sequence). CDR3 length: 14 amino acids. The V gene lost 5 bases and the J gene lost 0 bases, with 11 bases spanning the gap. This chain's CDR3 is CASSLAGLSYEQYF. The CDR3 nucleotides read TGTGCCAGCAGTCTCGCGGGCCTCTCCTACGAGCAGTACTTC.

This sequence joins TRBV29-1 and TRBJ1-1, with 7 bases identical to TRBD1. The CDR3 runs to 14 residues. V lost 0 bases and J lost 3; bases outside the gene matches: 4. Germline V gives CDR1 SQVTM, CDR2 ANQGSEA. Here the CDR3 reads CSVEDGTDYTEAFF. The CDR3 bases are TGCAGCGTTGAAGATGGGACAGACTACACTGAAGCTTTCTTT.

The chain uses TRBV27 and TRBJ2-1; 7 bases are shared with TRBD1. CDR3 length equals 15 residues. Per the germline V gene, CDR1 is MNHEY and CDR2 is SMNVEV (reference sequence). V was clipped by 3 bases and J by 4 bases; unmatched bases: 6. As DNA, the CDR3 is TGTGCCAGCAGTTTGGGGACAGCTACTTACAATGAGCAGTTCTTC. This codes for CASSLGTATYNEQFF.

In this sample, this clone turned up once. V gene TRBV7-9 combines with J gene TRBJ2-7; 8 bases are a match to TRBD2. V lost 5 bases and J lost 3; bases outside the gene matches: 3. The length of the CDR3 is 13 residues. Germline loops: CDR1 SEHNR, CDR2 FQNEAQ (reference sequence). The CDR3 loop reads CASSGGLVYEQYF. CDR3 DNA sequence: TGTGCCAGCAGCGGGGGACTAGTCTACGAGCAGTACTTC.